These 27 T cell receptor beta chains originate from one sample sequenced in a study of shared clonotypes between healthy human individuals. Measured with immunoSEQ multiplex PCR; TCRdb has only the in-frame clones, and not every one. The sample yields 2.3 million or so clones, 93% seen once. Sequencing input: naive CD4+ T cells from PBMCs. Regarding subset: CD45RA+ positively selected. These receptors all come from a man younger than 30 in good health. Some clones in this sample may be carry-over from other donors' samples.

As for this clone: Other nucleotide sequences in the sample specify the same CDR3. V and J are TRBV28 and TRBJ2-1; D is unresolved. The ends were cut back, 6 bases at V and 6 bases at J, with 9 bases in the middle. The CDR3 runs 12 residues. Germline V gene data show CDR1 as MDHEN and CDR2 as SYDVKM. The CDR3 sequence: CASSLLGNEQFF. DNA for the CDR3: TGTGCCAGCAGCCTTCTCGGCAATGAGCAGTTCTTC.

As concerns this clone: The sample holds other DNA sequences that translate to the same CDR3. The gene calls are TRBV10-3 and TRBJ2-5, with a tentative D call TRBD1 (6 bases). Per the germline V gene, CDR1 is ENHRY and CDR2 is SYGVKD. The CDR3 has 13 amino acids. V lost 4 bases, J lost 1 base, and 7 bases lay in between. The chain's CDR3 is CAISGTAQETQYF. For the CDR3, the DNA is TGTGCCATCAGTGGGACAGCCCAAGAGACCCAGTACTTC.

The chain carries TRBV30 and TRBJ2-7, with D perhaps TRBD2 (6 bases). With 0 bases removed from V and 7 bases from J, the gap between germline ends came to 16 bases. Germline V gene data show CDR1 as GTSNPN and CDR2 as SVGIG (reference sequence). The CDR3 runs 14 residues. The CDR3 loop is CAWSVQGGAGEQYF. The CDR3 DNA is TGTGCCTGGAGTGTACAAGGAGGGGCCGGTGAGCAGTACTTC.

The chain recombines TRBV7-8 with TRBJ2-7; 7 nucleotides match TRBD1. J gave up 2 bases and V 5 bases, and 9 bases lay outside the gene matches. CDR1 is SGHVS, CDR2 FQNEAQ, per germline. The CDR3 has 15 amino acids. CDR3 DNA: TGTGCCAGCAGCCAAAACAGGGGTCCCACCTACGAGCAGTACTTC. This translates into CASSQNRGPTYEQYF.

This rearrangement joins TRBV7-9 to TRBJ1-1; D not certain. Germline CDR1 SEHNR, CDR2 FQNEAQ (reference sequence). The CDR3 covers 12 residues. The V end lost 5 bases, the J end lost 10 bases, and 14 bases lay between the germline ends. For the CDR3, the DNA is TGTGCCAGCAGCCTCTCCCCGGGGAGAGCTTTCTTT. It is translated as CASSLSPGRAFF.

In DNA form, the CDR3 reads TGTGCCAGCAGCCTTCTTGCCTACCCATCCGAGCAGTACTTC. Its protein is CASSLLAYPSEQYF. This chain uses TRBV2 with TRBJ2-7; D unclear. This CDR3 contains 14 residues. Looked up from germline, CDR1 is SNHLY and CDR2 is FYNNEI. V gave up 6 bases and J gave up 6 bases, with 18 bases separating them.

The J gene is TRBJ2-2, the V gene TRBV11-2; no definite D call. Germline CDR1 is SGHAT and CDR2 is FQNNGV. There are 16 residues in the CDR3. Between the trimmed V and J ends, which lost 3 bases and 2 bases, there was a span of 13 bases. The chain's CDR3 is CASSLSLGFNTGELFF. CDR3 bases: TGTGCCAGCAGCTTGAGTTTAGGTTTTAACACCGGGGAGCTGTTTTTT. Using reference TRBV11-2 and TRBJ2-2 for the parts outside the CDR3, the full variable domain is EAGVAQSPRYKIIEKRQSVAFWCNPISGHATLYWYQQILGQGPKLLIQFQNNGVVDDSQLPKDRFSAERLKGVDSTLKIQPAKLEDSAVYLCASSLSLGFNTGELFFGEGSRLTVL.

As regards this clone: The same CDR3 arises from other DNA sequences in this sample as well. In DNA form, the CDR3 reads TGTGCCAGCAGTTACCGGGGCGTCAACTATGGCTACACCTTC. This translates into CASSYRGVNYGYTF. This chain joins TRBV6-5 and TRBJ1-2, with D tentatively TRBD1 (5 bases). Trimming removed 2 bases from V and 2 bases from J, with 9 bases in between. This CDR3 has 14 amino acids. In germline, CDR1 is MNHEY, CDR2 SVGAGI.

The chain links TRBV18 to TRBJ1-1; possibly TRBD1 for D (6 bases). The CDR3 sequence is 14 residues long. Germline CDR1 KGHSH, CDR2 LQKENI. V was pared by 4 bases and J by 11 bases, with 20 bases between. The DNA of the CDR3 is TGTGCCAGCTCACTCGGACCTGACAGGTCCGACGCTTTCTTT. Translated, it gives CASSLGPDRSDAFF.

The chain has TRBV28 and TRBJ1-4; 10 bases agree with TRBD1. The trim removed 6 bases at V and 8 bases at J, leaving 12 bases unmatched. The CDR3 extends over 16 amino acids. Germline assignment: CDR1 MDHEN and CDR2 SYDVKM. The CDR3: CASRPYTGTGDEKLFF. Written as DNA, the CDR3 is TGTGCCAGCAGACCCTATACCGGGACAGGGGACGAAAAACTGTTTTTT.

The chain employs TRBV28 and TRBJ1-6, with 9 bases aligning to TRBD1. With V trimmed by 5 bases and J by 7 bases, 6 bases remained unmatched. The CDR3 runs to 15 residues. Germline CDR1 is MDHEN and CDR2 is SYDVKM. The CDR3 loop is CASSPRQGGNSPLHF. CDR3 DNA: TGTGCCAGCAGTCCCCGACAGGGGGGGAATTCACCCCTCCACTTT.

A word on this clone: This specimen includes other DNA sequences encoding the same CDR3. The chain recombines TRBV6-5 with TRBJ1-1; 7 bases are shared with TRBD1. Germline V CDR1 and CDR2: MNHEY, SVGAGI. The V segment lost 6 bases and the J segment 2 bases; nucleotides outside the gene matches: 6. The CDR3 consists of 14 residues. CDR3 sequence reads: CASRSGTANTEAFF. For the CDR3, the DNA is TGTGCCAGCAGGTCCGGGACAGCTAACACTGAAGCTTTCTTT.

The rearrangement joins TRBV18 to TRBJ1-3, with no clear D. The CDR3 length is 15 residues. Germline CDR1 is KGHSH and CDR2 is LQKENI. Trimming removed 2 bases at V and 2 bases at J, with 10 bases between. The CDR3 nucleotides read TGTGCCAGCTCACCAGGGATTGAAGCTGGAAACACCATATATTTT. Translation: CASSPGIEAGNTIYF.

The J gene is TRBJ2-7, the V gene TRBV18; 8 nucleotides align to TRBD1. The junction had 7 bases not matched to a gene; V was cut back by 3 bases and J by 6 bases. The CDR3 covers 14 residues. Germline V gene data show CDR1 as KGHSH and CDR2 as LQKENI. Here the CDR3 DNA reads TGTGCCAGCTCACCCGACAGGGGACGAGCCGAGCAGTACTTC. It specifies CASSPDRGRAEQYF.

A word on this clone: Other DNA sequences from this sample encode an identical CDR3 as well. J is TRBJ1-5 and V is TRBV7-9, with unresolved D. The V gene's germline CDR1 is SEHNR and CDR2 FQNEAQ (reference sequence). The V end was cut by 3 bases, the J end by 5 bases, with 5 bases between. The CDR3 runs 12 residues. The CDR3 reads CASSFGDQPQHF. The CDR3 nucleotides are TGTGCCAGCAGCTTCGGCGATCAGCCCCAGCATTTT.

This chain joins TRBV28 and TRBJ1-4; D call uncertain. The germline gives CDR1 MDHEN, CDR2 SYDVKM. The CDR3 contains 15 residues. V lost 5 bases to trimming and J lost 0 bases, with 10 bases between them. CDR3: CASSPGRATNEKLFF. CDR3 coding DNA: TGTGCCAGCAGTCCCGGACGGGCAACTAATGAAAAACTGTTTTTT.

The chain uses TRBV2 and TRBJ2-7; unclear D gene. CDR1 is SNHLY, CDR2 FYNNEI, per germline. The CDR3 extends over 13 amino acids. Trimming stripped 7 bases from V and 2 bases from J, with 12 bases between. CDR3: CASKRLGPYEQYF. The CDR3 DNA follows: TGTGCCAGCAAACGGTTAGGCCCCTACGAGCAGTACTTC.

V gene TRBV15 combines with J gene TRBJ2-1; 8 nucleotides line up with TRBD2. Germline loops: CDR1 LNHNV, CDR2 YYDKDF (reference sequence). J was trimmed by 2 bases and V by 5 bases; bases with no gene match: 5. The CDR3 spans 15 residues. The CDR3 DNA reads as TGTGCCACCAGCCCCCTAGCGGGTGCCTACAATGAGCAGTTCTTC. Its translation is CATSPLAGAYNEQFF.

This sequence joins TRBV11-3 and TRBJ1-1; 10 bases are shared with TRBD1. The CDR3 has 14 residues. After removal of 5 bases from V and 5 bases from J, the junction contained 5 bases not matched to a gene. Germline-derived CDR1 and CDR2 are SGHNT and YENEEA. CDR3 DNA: TGTGCCAGCAGCGACAGGGGGCGCGGGACTGAAGCTTTCTTT. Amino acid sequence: CASSDRGRGTEAFF.

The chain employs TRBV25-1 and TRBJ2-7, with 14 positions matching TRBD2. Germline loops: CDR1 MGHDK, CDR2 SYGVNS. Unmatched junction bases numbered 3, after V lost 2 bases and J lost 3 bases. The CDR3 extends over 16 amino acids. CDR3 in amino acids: CASSEPGTSGGYEQYF. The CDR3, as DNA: TGTGCCAGCAGTGAACCTGGGACTAGCGGGGGCTACGAGCAGTACTTC.

In DNA, the CDR3 is TGTGCCAGTAGTTCCACAGGGCATAGCACAGATACGCAGTATTTT. Its translation is CASSSTGHSTDTQYF. The genes are TRBV19 and TRBJ2-3, with D possibly TRBD1 on 6 matching bases. Germline V gives CDR1 LNHDA, CDR2 SQIVND (reference sequence). This CDR3 is built from 15 residues. V was trimmed by 5 bases and J by 0 bases, leaving 12 bases between them.

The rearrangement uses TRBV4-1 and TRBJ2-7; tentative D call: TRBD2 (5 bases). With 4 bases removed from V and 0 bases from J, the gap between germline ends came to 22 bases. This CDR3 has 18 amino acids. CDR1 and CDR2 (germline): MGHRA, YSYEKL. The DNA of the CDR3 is TGCGCCAGCAGCCCTCACCCCCCTCGGACGGGGATCTCCTACGAGCAGTACTTC. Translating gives CASSPHPPRTGISYEQYF.

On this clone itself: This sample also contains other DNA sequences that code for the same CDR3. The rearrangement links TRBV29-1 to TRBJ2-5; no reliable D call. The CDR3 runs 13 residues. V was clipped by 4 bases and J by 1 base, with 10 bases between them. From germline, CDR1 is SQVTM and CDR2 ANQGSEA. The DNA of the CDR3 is TGCAGCGTTGGTTTGGTACTCCAAGAGACCCAGTACTTC. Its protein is CSVGLVLQETQYF.

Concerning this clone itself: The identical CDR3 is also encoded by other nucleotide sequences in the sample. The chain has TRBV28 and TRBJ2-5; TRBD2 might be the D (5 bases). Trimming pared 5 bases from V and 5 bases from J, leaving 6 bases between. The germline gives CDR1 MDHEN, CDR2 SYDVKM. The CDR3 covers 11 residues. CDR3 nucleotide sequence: TGTGCCAGCAGTCGGAGGGAGACCCAGTACTTC. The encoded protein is CASSRRETQYF.

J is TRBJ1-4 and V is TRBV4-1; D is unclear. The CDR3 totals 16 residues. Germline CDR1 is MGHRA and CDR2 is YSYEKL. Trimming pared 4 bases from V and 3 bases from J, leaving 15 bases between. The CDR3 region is CASSPQAADPNEKLFF. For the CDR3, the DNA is TGCGCCAGCAGCCCTCAGGCGGCAGACCCTAATGAAAAACTGTTTTTT.

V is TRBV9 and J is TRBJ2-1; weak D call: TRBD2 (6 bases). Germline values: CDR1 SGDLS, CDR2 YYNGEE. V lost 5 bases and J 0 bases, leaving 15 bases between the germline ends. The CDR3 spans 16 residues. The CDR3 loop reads CASSVFGGSSYNEQFF. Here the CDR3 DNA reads TGTGCCAGCAGTGTCTTTGGGGGGAGCTCCTACAATGAGCAGTTCTTC.

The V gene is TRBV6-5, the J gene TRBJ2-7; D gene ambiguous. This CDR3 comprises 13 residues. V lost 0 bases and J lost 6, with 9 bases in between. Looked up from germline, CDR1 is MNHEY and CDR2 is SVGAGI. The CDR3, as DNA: TGTGCCAGCAGTTACTCGAGATCATCCGAGCAGTACTTC. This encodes CASSYSRSSEQYF.